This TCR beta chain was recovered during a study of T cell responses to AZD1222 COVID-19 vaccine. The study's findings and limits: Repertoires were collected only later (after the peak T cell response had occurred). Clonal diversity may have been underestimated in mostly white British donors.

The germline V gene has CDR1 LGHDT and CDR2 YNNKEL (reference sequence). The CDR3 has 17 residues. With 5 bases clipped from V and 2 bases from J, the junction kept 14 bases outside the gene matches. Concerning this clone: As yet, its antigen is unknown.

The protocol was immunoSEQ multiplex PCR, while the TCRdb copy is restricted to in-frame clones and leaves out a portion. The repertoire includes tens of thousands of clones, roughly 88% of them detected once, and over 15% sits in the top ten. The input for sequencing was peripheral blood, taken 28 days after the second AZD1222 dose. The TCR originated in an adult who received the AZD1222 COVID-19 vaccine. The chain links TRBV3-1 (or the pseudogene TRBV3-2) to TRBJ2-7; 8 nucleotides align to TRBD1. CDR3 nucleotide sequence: TGTGCCAGCAGCTCCTCCCTTTTAAGGACAGGGACCTACGAGCAGTACTTC. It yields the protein CASSSSLLRTGTYEQYF.